The rows below give T cell receptor beta chains drawn from one sample of a study of cytomegalovirus exposure and HLA in healthy donors. Assay used: immunoSEQ multiplex PCR; TCRdb lists only in-frame clones, some missing. This repertoire includes about 130,000 clones. Source material: PBMCs. All receptors come from a woman aged 55-70 years in good health and CMV-seronegative. The CDR3 runs from the conserved cysteine through the conserved F or W. Each record gives: CDR3 length, D gene, J gene, V gene, CDR3 protein, CDR3 DNA. D genes are given only for firm matches.

cdr3_length: 12
d_call: NA
j_call: TRBJ1-4
v_call: TRBV19
cdr3_aa: CASSMGGEKLFF
cdr3_nt: TGTGCCAGTAGTATGGGAGGGGAAAAACTGTTTTTT

cdr3_length: 16
d_call: TRBD2
j_call: TRBJ2-3
v_call: TRBV7-2
cdr3_aa: CASSPMVGTSIDTQYF
cdr3_nt: TGTGCCAGCAGCCCCATGGTCGGGACTAGTATAGATACGCAGTATTTT

cdr3_length: 18
d_call: TRBD1
j_call: TRBJ1-4
v_call: TRBV19
cdr3_aa: CASSMGVPGQRYNEKLFF
cdr3_nt: TGTGCCAGTAGTATGGGGGTCCCGGGACAGAGATACAATGAAAAACTGTTTTTT

cdr3_length: 16
d_call: NA
j_call: TRBJ1-2
v_call: TRBV15
cdr3_aa: CATSRDVPQGSGGYTF
cdr3_nt: TGTGCCACCAGCAGAGACGTCCCTCAGGGGTCCGGGGGCTACACCTTC

cdr3_length: 15
d_call: NA
j_call: TRBJ1-4
v_call: TRBV5-6
cdr3_aa: CASSFLENPNEKLFF
cdr3_nt: TGTGCCAGCAGCTTTTTGGAGAATCCTAATGAAAAACTGTTTTTT

cdr3_length: 15
d_call: TRBD1
j_call: TRBJ2-7
v_call: TRBV2
cdr3_aa: CASSGGTGAPYEQYF
cdr3_nt: TGTGCCAGCAGTGGAGGGACAGGGGCCCCCTACGAGCAGTACTTC

cdr3_length: 14
d_call: TRBD1
j_call: TRBJ2-2
v_call: TRBV14
cdr3_aa: CASSKTGIPGELFF
cdr3_nt: TGTGCCAGCAGCAAGACAGGGATCCCCGGGGAGCTGTTTTTT

cdr3_length: 15
d_call: NA
j_call: TRBJ1-1
v_call: TRBV9
cdr3_aa: CASSFRTGENTEAFF
cdr3_nt: TGTGCCAGCAGCTTCCGGACTGGGGAGAACACTGAAGCTTTCTTT

cdr3_length: 14
d_call: NA
j_call: TRBJ1-6
v_call: TRBV5-1
cdr3_aa: CASSFGRHNSPLHF
cdr3_nt: TGCGCCAGCAGCTTCGGGAGACATAATTCACCCCTCCACTTT

cdr3_length: 16
d_call: TRBD1
j_call: TRBJ2-7
v_call: TRBV23-1
cdr3_aa: CASSRPTQDRGHEQYF
cdr3_nt: TGCGCCAGCAGTCGCCCCACGCAGGACAGGGGCCACGAGCAGTACTTC

cdr3_length: 15
d_call: NA
j_call: TRBJ1-2
v_call: TRBV7-9
cdr3_aa: CASTEKNRENYGYTF
cdr3_nt: TGTGCCAGCACCGAGAAAAACAGGGAGAACTATGGCTACACCTTC

cdr3_length: 14
d_call: TRBD1
j_call: TRBJ1-1
v_call: TRBV19
cdr3_aa: CASISEGQGAEAFF
cdr3_nt: TGTGCCAGTATCTCGGAAGGGCAGGGGGCTGAAGCTTTCTTT

cdr3_length: 12
d_call: NA
j_call: TRBJ2-2
v_call: TRBV7-9
cdr3_aa: CASSPYTGELFF
cdr3_nt: TGTGCCAGCAGCCCTTACACCGGGGAGCTGTTTTTT

cdr3_length: 15
d_call: TRBD1
j_call: TRBJ1-4
v_call: TRBV18
cdr3_aa: CASSPSLQGGEKLFF
cdr3_nt: TGTGCCAGCTCACCAAGCTTACAGGGGGGCGAAAAACTGTTTTTT

cdr3_length: 17
d_call: TRBD1
j_call: TRBJ1-2
v_call: TRBV5-1
cdr3_aa: CASSLGTGRGENYGYTF
cdr3_nt: TGCGCCAGCAGCTTAGGGACAGGGAGGGGAGAGAACTATGGCTACACCTTC

cdr3_length: 16
d_call: TRBD2
j_call: TRBJ2-5
v_call: TRBV5-6
cdr3_aa: CASSLNGLAGLLGQYF
cdr3_nt: TGTGCCAGCAGTCTGAACGGACTAGCGGGGCTTTTAGGGCAGTACTTC

cdr3_length: 12
d_call: NA
j_call: TRBJ1-5
v_call: TRBV6-5
cdr3_aa: CASSRQNQPQHF
cdr3_nt: TGTGCCAGCAGTAGACAGAATCAGCCCCAGCATTTT

cdr3_length: 15
d_call: TRBD1
j_call: TRBJ1-2
v_call: TRBV9
cdr3_aa: CASSVDPGTGGGYTF
cdr3_nt: TGTGCCAGCAGCGTAGACCCCGGGACAGGGGGCGGCTACACCTTC

cdr3_length: 15
d_call: NA
j_call: TRBJ1-1
v_call: TRBV7-3
cdr3_aa: CASSLVGRMNTEAFF
cdr3_nt: TGTGCCAGCAGCTTAGTGGGGAGGATGAACACTGAAGCTTTCTTT

cdr3_length: 18
d_call: TRBD1
j_call: TRBJ1-2
v_call: TRBV10-3
cdr3_aa: CAISESPGQGSEGYGYTF
cdr3_nt: TGTGCCATCAGTGAGTCGCCCGGACAGGGTTCCGAAGGGTATGGCTACACCTTC

cdr3_length: 14
d_call: TRBD1
j_call: TRBJ2-3
v_call: TRBV7-3
cdr3_aa: CASSQGQARDTQYF
cdr3_nt: TGTGCCAGCAGCCAAGGACAGGCTAGAGATACGCAGTATTTT

cdr3_length: 14
d_call: NA
j_call: TRBJ1-1
v_call: TRBV5-4
cdr3_aa: CASSLEGVTVEAFF
cdr3_nt: TGTGCCAGCAGCTTGGAGGGGGTAACTGTGGAAGCTTTCTTT

cdr3_length: 14
d_call: TRBD1
j_call: TRBJ2-7
v_call: TRBV28
cdr3_aa: CASSAGTGINEQYF
cdr3_nt: TGTGCCAGCAGTGCCGGGACAGGCATCAACGAGCAGTACTTC

cdr3_length: 12
d_call: NA
j_call: TRBJ1-2
v_call: TRBV15
cdr3_aa: CATSRQGHGYTF
cdr3_nt: TGTGCCACCAGCAGACAGGGGCATGGCTACACCTTC

cdr3_length: 12
d_call: NA
j_call: TRBJ1-1
v_call: TRBV2
cdr3_aa: CAGGGRLTEAFF
cdr3_nt: TGTGCCGGGGGTGGGAGGCTGACTGAAGCTTTCTTT

cdr3_length: 16
d_call: NA
j_call: TRBJ2-1
v_call: TRBV4-1
cdr3_aa: CASSHNKEGLRGEQFF
cdr3_nt: TGCGCCAGCAGCCACAATAAGGAGGGCCTGAGGGGTGAGCAGTTCTTC

cdr3_length: 12
d_call: NA
j_call: TRBJ2-7
v_call: TRBV18
cdr3_aa: CASSPRDYEQYF
cdr3_nt: TGTGCCAGCTCACCGCGCGACTACGAGCAGTACTTC

cdr3_length: 12
d_call: TRBD1
j_call: TRBJ1-2
v_call: TRBV2
cdr3_aa: CASSGDRDGYTF
cdr3_nt: TGTGCCAGCAGCGGGGACAGGGATGGCTACACCTTC

cdr3_length: 15
d_call: NA
j_call: TRBJ1-6
v_call: TRBV7-2
cdr3_aa: CASSPEVVNNSPLHF
cdr3_nt: TGTGCCAGCAGCCCTGAGGTAGTAAATAATTCACCCCTCCACTTT